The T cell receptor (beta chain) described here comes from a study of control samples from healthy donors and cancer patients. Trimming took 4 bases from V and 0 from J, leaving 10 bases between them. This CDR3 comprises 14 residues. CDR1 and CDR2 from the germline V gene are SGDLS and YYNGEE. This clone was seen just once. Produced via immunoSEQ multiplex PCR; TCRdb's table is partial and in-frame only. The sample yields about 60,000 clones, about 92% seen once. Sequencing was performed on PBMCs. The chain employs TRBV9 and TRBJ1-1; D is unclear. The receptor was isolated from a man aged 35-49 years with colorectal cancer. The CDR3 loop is CASSTRPMNTEAFF. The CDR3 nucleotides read TGTGCCAGCAGCACCCGACCGATGAACACTGAAGCTTTCTTT. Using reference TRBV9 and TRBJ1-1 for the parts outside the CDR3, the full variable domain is DSGVTQTPKHLITATGQRVTLRCSPRSGDLSVYWYQQSLDQGLQFLIQYYNGEERAKGNILERFSAQQFPDLHSELNLSSLELGDSALYFCASSTRPMNTEAFFGQGTRLTVV.